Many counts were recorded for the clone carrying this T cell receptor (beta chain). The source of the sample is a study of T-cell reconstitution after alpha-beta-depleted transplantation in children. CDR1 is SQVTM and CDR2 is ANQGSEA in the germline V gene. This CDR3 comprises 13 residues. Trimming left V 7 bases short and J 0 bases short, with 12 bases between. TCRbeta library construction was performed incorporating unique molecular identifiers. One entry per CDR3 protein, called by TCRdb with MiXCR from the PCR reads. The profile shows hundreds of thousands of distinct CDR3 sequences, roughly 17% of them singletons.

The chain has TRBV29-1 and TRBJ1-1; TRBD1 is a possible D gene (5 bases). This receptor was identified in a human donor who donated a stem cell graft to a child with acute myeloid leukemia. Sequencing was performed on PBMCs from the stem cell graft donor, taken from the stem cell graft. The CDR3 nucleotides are TGCAGCGGTAGACAGTTCATGAACACTGAAGCTTTCTTT. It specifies CSGRQFMNTEAFF. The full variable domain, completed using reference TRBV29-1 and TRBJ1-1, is SAVISQKPSRDICQRGTSLTIQCQVDSQVTMMFWYRQQPGQSLTLIATANQGSEATYESGFVIDKFPISRPNLTFSTLTVSNMSPEDSSIYLCSGRQFMNTEAFFGQGTRLTVV.